These T cell receptor beta chains were read from a single sample in a study of CXCR3-negative and CXCR3-positive naive CD8 T cells. For each CDR3 protein, TCRdb gives one entry from its re-call of the 5' RACE reads, without DNA. The listing records 75,000 to 90,000 distinct CDR3 sequences. Sample: naive CXCR3+ CD8+ T cells from blood. All receptors come from a human donor in good health. Some clones in this sample may be carry-over from other donors' samples. Each CDR3 is given with its conserved first and last residue. Each record gives: V gene, J gene, CDR3 protein.

v_gene: TRBV25-1; j_gene: TRBJ2-1; CDR3aa: CASSRPTGYNEQFF
v_gene: TRBV4-1; j_gene: TRBJ1-6; CDR3aa: CASSEAVTRPPLHF
v_gene: TRBV5-1; j_gene: TRBJ2-5; CDR3aa: CASSDFDVAGGEETQYF
v_gene: TRBV6-5; j_gene: TRBJ2-7; CDR3aa: CASSYSPQGAYEQYF
v_gene: TRBV11-3; j_gene: TRBJ2-1; CDR3aa: CASSLEGRSVHNEQFF
v_gene: TRBV28; j_gene: TRBJ2-3; CDR3aa: CASSVFSGVLDTQYF
v_gene: TRBV13; j_gene: TRBJ1-1; CDR3aa: CASSPRGTEAFF
v_gene: TRBV2; j_gene: TRBJ2-5; CDR3aa: CASSETEKYQETQYF
v_gene: TRBV6-5; j_gene: TRBJ2-1; CDR3aa: CASSPLAGDEQFF
v_gene: TRBV19; j_gene: TRBJ2-1; CDR3aa: CASSIADRGLGYNEQFF
v_gene: TRBV5-6; j_gene: TRBJ2-1; CDR3aa: CASSLPSGPYNEQFF
v_gene: TRBV9; j_gene: TRBJ2-1; CDR3aa: CASSPSNSRTGNEQFF
v_gene: TRBV12-3/TRBV12-4; j_gene: TRBJ2-5; CDR3aa: CASSLFWETQYF
v_gene: TRBV28; j_gene: TRBJ2-7; CDR3aa: CASSPARRGRSYEQYF
v_gene: TRBV5-1; j_gene: TRBJ2-7; CDR3aa: CASSFIPDYEQYF
v_gene: TRBV29-1; j_gene: TRBJ2-4; CDR3aa: CSVVGQGSLRYF
v_gene: TRBV6-2/TRBV6-3; j_gene: TRBJ2-4; CDR3aa: CASSFNREAKNIQYF
v_gene: TRBV10-3; j_gene: TRBJ2-7; CDR3aa: CATLKDYEQYF
v_gene: TRBV5-1; j_gene: TRBJ2-7; CDR3aa: CASSAQTGDYEQYF
v_gene: TRBV27; j_gene: TRBJ2-7; CDR3aa: CASSPLSGDPYEQYF
v_gene: TRBV30; j_gene: TRBJ2-2; CDR3aa: CASGQAYTGEQFF
v_gene: TRBV2; j_gene: TRBJ2-4; CDR3aa: CASGGTDQNIQYF